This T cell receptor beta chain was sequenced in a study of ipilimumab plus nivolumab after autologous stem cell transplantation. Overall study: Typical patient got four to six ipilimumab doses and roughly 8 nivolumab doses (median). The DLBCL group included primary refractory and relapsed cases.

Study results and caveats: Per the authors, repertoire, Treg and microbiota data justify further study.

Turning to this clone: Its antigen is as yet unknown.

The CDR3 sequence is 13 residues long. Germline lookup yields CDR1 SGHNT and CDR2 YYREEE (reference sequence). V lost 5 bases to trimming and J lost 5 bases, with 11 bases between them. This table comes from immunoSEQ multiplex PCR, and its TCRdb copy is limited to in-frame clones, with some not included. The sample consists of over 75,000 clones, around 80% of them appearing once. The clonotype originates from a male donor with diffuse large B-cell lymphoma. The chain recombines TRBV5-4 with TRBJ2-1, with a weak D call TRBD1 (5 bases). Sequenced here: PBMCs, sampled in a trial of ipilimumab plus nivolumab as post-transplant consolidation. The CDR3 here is CASSPGSDNEQFF. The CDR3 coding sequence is TGTGCCAGCAGTCCAGGGTCCGACAATGAGCAGTTCTTC.